Listed below are T cell receptor beta chains from one sample, sequenced in a study of identifying expanded T cells in peripheral blood. TCRdb's copy holds only in-frame clones and misses some; the assay was immunoSEQ multiplex PCR. The table has more than 85,000 clones, roughly 90% seen once; the top ten hold around 8.3%. The specimen was blood. These receptors were taken from a person aged 18 to 69 in good health. The CDR3 runs from the conserved cysteine through the conserved F or W. The D gene is left open where the match is weak. Not all rows give a size; the values are once, few, many and, for expanded clones, a class.

size	V	D	J	CDR3	DNA
NA	TRBV7-9	TRBD1	TRBJ2-1	CASRGTGQTNEQFF	TGTGCCAGCAGGGGGACAGGGCAAACGAATGAGCAGTTCTTC
NA	TRBV5-1	NA	TRBJ1-3	CASSLVARAAGNTIYF	TGCGCCAGCAGCTTGGTTGCCCGAGCGGCTGGAAACACCATATATTTT
once	TRBV1	NA	TRBJ2-5	CTSSQEAGGTHEETQYF	TGCACCAGCAGCCAAGAGGCGGGAGGCACGCACGAAGAGACCCAGTACTTC
NA	TRBV28	NA	TRBJ2-7	CASSPPEDFYEQYF	TGTGCCAGCAGCCCTCCGGAGGATTTCTACGAGCAGTACTTC
NA	TRBV5-1	NA	TRBJ1-3	CASSLDRGGNTIYF	TGCGCCAGCAGCTTGGACAGAGGAGGAAACACCATATATTTT
NA	TRBV9	NA	TRBJ2-7	CASSVDNRANEQYF	TGTGCCAGCAGCGTAGATAACAGGGCTAACGAGCAGTACTTC
NA	TRBV6-6	TRBD1	TRBJ2-3	CASSYSGQARLDTQYF	TGTGCCAGCAGTTACTCGGGACAGGCAAGGTTGGATACGCAGTATTTT
NA	TRBV2	NA	TRBJ2-7	CASNTLTEKREQYF	TGTGCCAGCAATACACTGACAGAGAAGAGGGAGCAGTACTTC
NA	TRBV7-2	NA	TRBJ1-2	CASSPRDAGGGYTF	TGTGCCAGCAGCCCTCGGGACGCCGGGGGTGGCTACACCTTC
NA	TRBV5-1	NA	TRBJ2-1	CASSQEQRYSAGHEQFF	TGCGCCAGCAGCCAAGAACAGCGTTACTCAGCAGGGCATGAGCAGTTCTTC
NA	TRBV7-2	NA	TRBJ2-3	CASSWVGPDTQYF	TGTGCCAGCAGCTGGGTCGGCCCCGATACGCAGTATTTT
few	TRBV7-9	NA	TRBJ2-7	CASSAQGIGYEQYF	TGTGCCAGCAGCGCTCAGGGTATTGGCTACGAGCAGTACTTC
once	TRBV6-5	NA	TRBJ2-3	CASSYGGQGTDTQYF	TGTGCCAGCAGTTACGGCGGTCAGGGTACAGATACGCAGTATTTT
NA	TRBV11-2	NA	TRBJ1-1	CASSDYMNTEAFF	TGTGCCAGCAGCGATTACATGAACACTGAAGCTTTCTTT
NA	TRBV11-2	NA	TRBJ2-3	CASSLVPLRAADTQYF	TGTGCCAGCAGCTTAGTTCCCCTTAGGGCAGCGGATACGCAGTATTTT
NA	TRBV7-3	NA	TRBJ2-7	CASSLTEKDEQYF	TGTGCCAGCAGCCTGACGGAAAAGGACGAGCAGTACTTC
NA	TRBV28	NA	TRBJ1-2	CASLRDYFPNYGYTF	TGTGCCAGCTTACGGGATTACTTTCCTAACTATGGCTACACCTTC
NA	TRBV28	NA	TRBJ1-1	CASHRHGNTEAFF	TGTGCCAGCCACCGCCATGGGAACACTGAAGCTTTCTTT
NA	TRBV27	NA	TRBJ1-5	CASSPFGGGGPNQPQHF	TGTGCCAGCAGCCCATTTGGGGGAGGAGGGCCTAATCAGCCCCAGCATTTT
few	TRBV7-2	TRBD1	TRBJ1-1	CASGQGMNTEAFF	TGTGCCAGCGGACAGGGGATGAACACTGAAGCTTTCTTT
NA	TRBV7-2	TRBD2	TRBJ2-5	CASSLEGGGAKTQYF	TGTGCCAGCAGCTTAGAGGGCGGGGGGGCCAAGACCCAGTACTTC
many	TRBV7-9	TRBD1	TRBJ1-2	CASNKRTGYGYTF	TGTGCCAGCAACAAAAGGACAGGCTATGGCTACACCTTC
NA	TRBV7-8	NA	TRBJ2-5	CASSLDPQAASGYF	TGTGCCAGCAGCTTAGATCCCCAGGCAGCGAGTGGGTACTTC
NA	TRBV27	TRBD1	TRBJ1-6	CASSKSGTAFNNSPLHF	TGTGCCAGCAGTAAATCCGGGACAGCATTCAATAATTCACCCCTCCACTTT
once	TRBV7-2	NA	TRBJ2-3	CASSTGLKDTQYF	TGTGCCAGCAGCACGGGACTCAAAGATACGCAGTATTTT
NA	TRBV5-1	NA	TRBJ1-2	CASSLTGLGHGYTF	TGCGCCAGCAGCTTAACAGGGCTGGGGCATGGCTACACCTTC
NA	TRBV5-8	NA	TRBJ2-1	CASSFFYSSYNEQFF	TGTGCCAGCAGCTTTTTCTACAGCTCCTACAATGAGCAGTTCTTC
NA	TRBV10-1	NA	TRBJ2-2	CASRGETGELFF	TGCGCCAGCAGGGGGGAAACCGGGGAGCTGTTTTTT
NA	TRBV4-3	NA	TRBJ2-6	CASSQSLVSSGANVLTF	TGCGCCAGCAGCCAATCTCTAGTGAGCTCTGGGGCCAACGTCCTGACTTTC
once	TRBV4-2	TRBD2	TRBJ2-7	CASSQEGGPGTSSLKEQYF	TGTGCCAGCAGCCAAGAAGGAGGCCCCGGGACTAGTAGCCTAAAAGAGCAGTACTTC
NA	TRBV6-6	NA	TRBJ1-2	CASTGSFNYGYTF	TGTGCCAGTACAGGCTCTTTTAACTATGGCTACACCTTC
once	TRBV19	NA	TRBJ1-3	CASSVSDFSSGNTIYF	TGTGCCAGTAGTGTGTCCGACTTCAGCTCTGGAAACACCATATATTTT
NA	TRBV7-9	TRBD1	TRBJ1-2	CASSPEGTAYGYTF	TGTGCCAGCAGCCCTGAGGGGACAGCCTATGGCTACACCTTC
NA	TRBV19	NA	TRBJ2-7	CASRPPGSGKYEQYF	TGTGCCAGTAGACCGCCGGGTAGCGGAAAATACGAGCAGTACTTC
NA	TRBV7-7	TRBD2	TRBJ2-2	CASTQALAGVISSSGELFF	TGTGCCAGCACCCAAGCACTAGCGGGAGTCATTTCTAGCAGCGGGGAGCTGTTTTTT
NA	TRBV5-4	TRBD1	TRBJ1-2	CASSSKDRGYGYTF	TGTGCCAGCAGCTCGAAGGACAGGGGGTATGGCTACACCTTC
NA	TRBV11-2	TRBD1	TRBJ2-1	CASSLDDRGRYNEQFF	TGTGCCAGCAGCTTAGATGACAGGGGGCGGTACAATGAGCAGTTCTTC
many	TRBV27	TRBD1	TRBJ1-5	CASRGQGSNQPQHF	TGTGCCAGCAGGGGACAGGGAAGCAATCAGCCCCAGCATTTT
NA	TRBV7-3	NA	TRBJ2-3	CASSRGDGTDTQYF	TGTGCCAGCAGCCGTGGAGACGGGACAGATACGCAGTATTTT
NA	TRBV7-3	NA	TRBJ1-1	CASSAMGGSDTEAFF	TGTGCCAGCAGCGCAATGGGGGGTTCGGACACTGAAGCTTTCTTT
NA	TRBV27	TRBD1	TRBJ2-7	CASSLGQGAYEQYF	TGTGCCAGCAGTCTGGGACAGGGGGCCTACGAGCAGTACTTC
NA	TRBV14	NA	TRBJ1-2	CASSLGPSTNYGYTF	TGTGCCAGCAGCCTCGGACCGTCCACTAACTATGGCTACACCTTC
NA	TRBV11-2	TRBD2	TRBJ2-1	CASSRRLAGSYNEQFF	TGTGCCAGCAGCCGACGCCTAGCGGGGTCCTACAATGAGCAGTTCTTC
once	TRBV5-1	TRBD2	TRBJ2-3	CASSSPPKRTSGGSSTDTQYF	TGCGCCAGCAGCTCACCCCCCAAACGGACTAGCGGGGGGTCTAGCACAGATACGCAGTATTTT
few	TRBV5-1	NA	TRBJ1-1	CASSYRRTSGTEAFF	TGCGCCAGCAGCTATAGACGGACCTCTGGCACTGAAGCTTTCTTT
few	TRBV5-4	NA	TRBJ1-2	CASSLERAREGYTF	TGTGCCAGCAGCTTGGAGAGGGCCCGGGAAGGCTACACCTTC
NA	TRBV27	TRBD1	TRBJ2-3	CASSRTGADTQYF	TGTGCCAGCAGTCGGACAGGGGCTGATACGCAGTATTTT
once	TRBV7-2	NA	TRBJ1-4	CASSLDATNEKLFF	TGTGCCAGCAGCTTAGATGCAACTAATGAAAAACTGTTTTTT
NA	TRBV7-2	NA	TRBJ1-2	CASSLANGSPYGYTF	TGTGCCAGCAGCTTAGCTAACGGGTCTCCCTATGGCTACACCTTC
NA	TRBV10-3	NA	TRBJ2-1	CAISESEAYNEQFF	TGTGCCATCAGTGAGTCGGAAGCCTACAATGAGCAGTTCTTC
once	TRBV6-1	NA	TRBJ2-4	CASNSGIDIQYF	TGTGCCAGCAACTCGGGGATCGACATTCAGTACTTC
NA	TRBV6-5	NA	TRBJ2-7	CASSSDRYEQYF	TGTGCCAGCAGTTCCGACCGGTACGAGCAGTACTTC
NA	TRBV30	NA	TRBJ2-6	CAWNPSGANVLTF	TGTGCCTGGAACCCCTCTGGGGCCAACGTCCTGACTTTC
NA	TRBV10-3	TRBD1	TRBJ1-1	CAISQTGGDTEAFF	TGTGCCATCAGTCAAACAGGGGGCGACACTGAAGCTTTCTTT
NA	TRBV18	TRBD1	TRBJ2-6	CASSPRDRGKGSGANVLTF	TGTGCCAGCTCACCGAGAGACAGGGGGAAAGGCTCTGGGGCCAACGTCCTGACTTTC